Reported below is one T cell receptor beta chain. Its antigen target is currently unknown. Per-base qualities were not stored, and no clone one base away is much larger. This sample stems from a study of blood T cell repertoires in COVID-19 (dated by TCRdb to about 2020). Study-level background: The collaborator samples originated in the United States, Italy and Spain and spanned the acute and convalescent phases of COVID-19. A freely available public database, intended as a resource for researchers studying the immune response to SARS-CoV-2, is where the repertoires were released. A de-identified subject ID, COVID-19 status, age in years and sex were almost always included in the sample metadata. Where available, HLA class I and class II types were obtained from metadata supplied by the sample provider rather than from assay-based typing. The samples were drawn from two sources: the first 160 participants of the ongoing ImmuneRACE study, and 1,254 subjects contributed by 6 global collaborators. The prospective study material was composed of cDNA or gDNA derived from T cells, B-cell-depleted T cells, or PBMCs. Subjects who had been exposed to COVID-19, were actively infected with it, or had recovered from it provided the deeply sampled blood TCRbeta repertoires that made up the dataset. What the work shows at the level of the full study, not this receptor alone: The quantity of clinical and demographic metadata differed by source and by participant and was supplied without curation.

One collaborating source in Seattle enrolled patients while the patients were actively infected and followed the patients over time throughout the course of disease. Whole blood was collected in K2EDTA tubes by collaborating institutions according to the institutions' own protocols. Collaborator samples were shipped for TCRbeta analysis as frozen whole blood, isolated PBMCs, or DNA extracted from either sample type. Per the germline V gene (reference sequence), LNHDA is the CDR1 and SQIVND is the CDR2. Trimming leaves V shorter by 1 base and J shorter by 8 bases, with the junction holding 16 bases beyond the gene matches. The cysteine opens and the phenylalanine closes a CDR3 of 19 amino acids. The read is trimmed to its CDR3 DNA, 57 bases read in frame from base 1. TCRbeta CDR3 regions were amplified from genomic DNA using the immunoSEQ Assay, a bias-controlled multiplex PCR. Per the source publication's procedure: The number of nucleated cells in each sample was estimated from the amplification of reference gene primers within the assay. Sequence reads were collapsed and filtered to measure the absolute abundance of every unique TCRbeta CDR3 rearrangement. Productive Simpson clonality was computed per sample as the square root of Simpson's diversity index over productive rearrangements. What TCRdb holds here is the immuneACCESS table cut down to in-frame rearrangements. Part of the clones is not present; checked against another copy, under half of the missing clones reflect an unresolved V gene, and the others are unexplained. Clone size and the V and J calls come from that table; the DNA yielded D and trimming. This sample lists 250,000 to 300,000 clones; more than 70% were detected once. About 10% of the sample is taken by the ten largest.

This TCR came from a woman aged 25 to 39 with COVID-19, enrolled during active disease. Sequencing input: peripheral blood. The sequence joins TRBV19 to TRBJ2-1, with 11 middle bases fitting TRBD2. This receptor has the CDR3 CASSIGILAGGGVMDEQFF. At the DNA level, the sequence is TGTGCCAGTAGTATAGGAATTCTAGCGGGAGGCGGGGTCATGGATGAGCAGTTCTTC. The full variable domain, completed from the reference TRBV19 and TRBJ2-1 proteins outside the CDR3, reads DGGITQSPKYLFRKEGQNVTLSCEQNLNHDAMYWYRQDPGQGLRLIYYSQIVNDFQKGDIAEGYSVSREKKESFPLTVTSAQKNPTAFYLCASSIGILAGGGVMDEQFFGPGTRLTVL.